This T cell receptor beta chain derives from a study of blood T cells in healthy people across ages. Comment on this clonotype: Its antigen remains unknown.

A second PCR, run for about 7 to 11 cycles, used a sample-barcoded 5' primer plus a J-beta primer mix. Via MiXCR, TCRdb re-called the 5' RACE reads, giving one row per CDR3 protein. The table has about 1.5 million distinct CDR3 sequences, approximately 42% seen once. From germline, CDR1 is SGHTA and CDR2 FQGNSA. The CDR3 extends over 15 amino acids. Regarding the study as a whole: With naive T cell percentage, TCR beta diversity showed a strong correlation. Researchers said unsorted PBMCs prevented a conclusive naive versus antigen-experienced comparison. TCR beta diversity per million T cells fell roughly linearly with age. Both higher diversity and more naive CD4+ cells marked long-lived donors when set against aged donors.

Sample: blood. The TCR originated in a woman aged 18-30 years in good health. The chain has TRBV7-2 and TRBJ2-1; TRBD2 agrees at 8 bases. The closer fit of TRBJ2-7 to the DNA end suggests the J call may be wrong. In nucleotides, the CDR3 is TGTGCCAGCAGCTCCGGGGGGGCAAACTACAATGAGCAGTACTTC. It specifies CASSSGGANYNEQYF.